This TCR beta chain was sequenced during a study of early T cells in non-severe SARS-CoV-2 infection. Overall study context: The input, bulk RNA from unsorted whole blood, was sequenced, and chains were unpaired.

The CDR3 sequence is 13 residues long. Trimming took 2 bases from V and 5 from J, leaving 8 bases between them. This clonotype turned up a few times. Its matching antigen is unknown. General study findings and limits: A preference for anti-spike CD8 responses marked VDJdb matching, which missed private and CD4 specificities.

Attachment of unique molecular identifiers was made to individual cDNA molecules. One entry per CDR3 protein results from TCRdb running MiXCR on the 5' RACE reads. This sample carries tens of thousands of distinct CDR3 sequences, more than 6.5% of them seen once, and the ten largest clones take 5.8%. This sample comprised whole blood, obtained at baseline. V is TRBV12-3 or TRBV12-4 and J is TRBJ2-3; D is uncertain. The TCR was taken from an adult who was a healthcare worker with PCR-confirmed SARS-CoV-2 infection or an uninfected control (not recorded which). The DNA for the CDR3 is TGTGCCAGCAGTTTAAGCCTTTTAGATACGCAGTATTTT. As protein: CASSLSLLDTQYF.